This entry lists 8 T cell receptor beta chains sequenced from one sample in a study of monozygotic twins with inflammatory bowel disease. Each CDR3 protein gets one entry in TCRdb, which reprocessed the 5' RACE reads and gives no DNA. The ten most abundant clones cover around 1.3% of a sample with 140,000 to 150,000 distinct CDR3 sequences. Sequenced input: blood. The receptors originated from a human donor with ulcerative colitis or Crohn's disease, or a healthy co-twin of an affected twin (not recorded which).

The chain recombines TRBV18 with TRBJ1-2. CDR1 is KGHSH and CDR2 is LQKENI in the germline V gene. The CDR3 consists of 13 residues. The CDR3 reads CASSPRVDYGYTF. Variable domain in full (rest from reference TRBV18 and TRBJ1-2): NAGVMQNPRHLVRRRGQEARLRCSPMKGHSHVYWYRQLPEEGLKFMVYLQKENIIDESGMPKERFSAEFPKEGPSILRIQQVVRGDSAAYFCASSPRVDYGYTFGSGTRLTVV.

The chain carries TRBV7-2 and TRBJ2-7. The length of the CDR3 is 13 residues. In germline, CDR1 is SGHTA, CDR2 FQGNSA. The CDR3: CASSLTDSYEQYF.

This chain links TRBV18 with TRBJ1-2; without DNA, the TCRdb call of TRBD1 cannot be checked. There are 15 residues in the CDR3. Looked up from germline, CDR1 is KGHSH and CDR2 is LQKENI. CDR3 loop: CASSPTSGANYGYTF. The full variable domain, rest sourced from reference TRBV18 and TRBJ1-2, is NAGVMQNPRHLVRRRGQEARLRCSPMKGHSHVYWYRQLPEEGLKFMVYLQKENIIDESGMPKERFSAEFPKEGPSILRIQQVVRGDSAAYFCASSPTSGANYGYTFGSGTRLTVV.

J is TRBJ1-3 and V is TRBV5-1. Germline CDR1 and CDR2: SGHRS and YFSETQ. The CDR3 totals 16 residues. This chain's CDR3 is CASSPLAGGSGNTIYF. Full variable domain (missing parts from reference TRBV5-1 and TRBJ1-3): KAGVTQTPRYLIKTRGQQVTLSCSPISGHRSVSWYQQTPGQGLQFLFEYFSETQRNKGNFPGRFSGRQFSNSRSEMNVSTLELGDSALYLCASSPLAGGSGNTIYFGEGSWLTVV.

CDR3 sequence: CASSSPITWDRVPEQYF. The J gene is TRBJ2-7, the V gene TRBV5-1; TCRdb's D gene call, TRBD1, goes unchecked for lack of DNA. Germline V lookup: CDR1 SGHRS, CDR2 YFSETQ. This CDR3 comprises 17 residues.

The V call is TRBV20-1, the J call TRBJ1-1; the D call from TCRdb, TRBD1, cannot be confirmed without DNA. The germline V gene has CDR1 DFQATT and CDR2 SNEGSKA (reference sequence). The CDR3 length is 15 residues. The CDR3 is CSARDRGRVFTEAFF.

CDR3 protein: CSARDRAESNYEQYF. The rearrangement links TRBV20-1 to TRBJ2-7; TCRdb's D call of TRBD2 is untestable without DNA. Germline CDR1 and CDR2: DFQATT and SNEGSKA (reference sequence). This CDR3 contains 15 residues.

This chain connects TRBV11-2 to TRBJ1-5; absent DNA, TCRdb's TRBD1 call cannot be checked. This CDR3 is 14 amino acids long. Germline assignment: CDR1 SGHAT and CDR2 FQNNGV. This chain's CDR3 is CASSRDRGSQPQHF.